This is a list of T cell receptor beta chains from one sample in a study of CD8 T cells in ankylosing spondylitis. TCRdb passed the 5' RACE reads through MiXCR, listing each CDR3 protein once. The repertoire includes 250,000 to 350,000 distinct CDR3 sequences, around 20% of them detected once, and less than 9.5% sits in the top ten. Material: blood, either unsorted or a sorted T cell fraction (not recorded which). These receptor sequences come from a male donor with ankylosing spondylitis or in good health (not recorded which). Both conserved end residues are part of each CDR3. A D gene is named only where the DNA matches it firmly. Size is omitted from some rows. Given values are once, few, many or a class for expanded clones.

d_call j_call v_call clone_size cdr3_nt cdr3_aa
TRBD2 TRBJ2-3 TRBV11-3 few TGTGCCAGCAGCACGGGACTAGCGGATAGCACAGATACGCAGTATTTT CASSTGLADSTDTQYF
TRBD2 TRBJ2-3 TRBV20-1 . TGCAGTGCTTCACGGACTAGCGGGAGGGCCGCGGATACGCAGTATTTT CSASRTSGRAADTQYF
. TRBJ2-5 TRBV2 . TGTGCCAGCAGTCCGACGGCCCGAACGCGAGAGACCCAGTACTTC CASSPTARTRETQYF
. TRBJ2-5 TRBV5-1 . TGCGCCAGCAGCTTGGCCGGGGCGTTCCAAGAGACCCAGTACTTC CASSLAGAFQETQYF
TRBD2 TRBJ2-2 TRBV9 . TGTGCCAGCAGCGGTAGCGGGGCCGGCATAAGGGAGCTGTTTTTT CASSGSGAGIRELFF
. TRBJ2-2 TRBV6-5 . TGTGCCAGTCGGAGGAGGGAAGCCGGGGAGCTGTTTTTT CASRRREAGELFF
TRBD2 TRBJ2-3 TRBV11-2 . TGTGCCAGCAGCTTAGTGGGACTAGTACATTTT CASSLVGLVHF
. TRBJ2-3 TRBV5-1 many TGCGCCAGCAGCTTCAGGTCTAGCACAGATACGCAGTATTTT CASSFRSSTDTQYF
. TRBJ1-5 TRBV6-5 few TGTGCCAGCAGTTACTCAGGGGGAAGTCAGCCCCAGCATTTT CASSYSGGSQPQHF
TRBD1 TRBJ1-4 TRBV27 . TGTGCCAGCAGTTTGAAAAAGGGGGCAGCTAGTGAAAAACTGTTTTTT CASSLKKGAASEKLFF
. TRBJ2-1 TRBV15 few TGTGCCACCAGCAGAGACCTAGAGCATGAGCAGTTCTTC CATSRDLEHEQFF
. TRBJ2-1 TRBV5-1 . TGCGCCAGCAGCCCTGGAGCGCGGCCGGGGAATGAGCAGTTCTTC CASSPGARPGNEQFF
TRBD2 TRBJ2-3 TRBV6-1 . TGTGCCAGCAGCTTTCGACTAGCGGGAGGTGCAGATACGCAGTATTTT CASSFRLAGGADTQYF
. TRBJ2-2 TRBV5-6 few TGTGCCAGCAGCGGCCGGGGTCCAAACACCGGGGAGCTGTTTTTT CASSGRGPNTGELFF
TRBD2 TRBJ2-3 TRBV20-1 . TGCAGTGCTACGACTAGCAGCGAGACAGATACGCAGTATTTT CSATTSSETDTQYF
TRBD2 TRBJ2-1 TRBV20-1 . TGCAGTGCAAAGCTAGCGGGAGGGGGCAATGAGCAGTTCTTC CSAKLAGGGNEQFF
TRBD1 TRBJ1-1 TRBV3-1 many TGTGCCAGCAGCCAAAAGGGACAGGGGAACACTGAAGCTTTCTTT CASSQKGQGNTEAFF
TRBD2 TRBJ2-3 TRBV4-1 few TGCGCCAGCAGCCAAGAAGCTAGCGGGTTCACAGATACGCAGTATTTT CASSQEASGFTDTQYF
TRBD2 TRBJ2-5 TRBV28 . TGTGCCAGCTCCAACGGGGGGGTTGAGACCCAGTACTTC CASSNGGVETQYF
TRBD2 TRBJ2-1 TRBV9 . TGTGCCAGCAGCTCAGCGGGAGGCCAGTTCTTC CASSSAGGQFF
TRBD2 TRBJ2-2 TRBV5-1 few TGCGCCAGCAGCTTGGCGGGGGGACCCGGGGAGCTGTTTTTT CASSLAGGPGELFF
TRBD1 TRBJ1-2 TRBV28 many TGTGCCAGCACCGCGGGACAGGGGGTCTATGGCTACACCTTC CASTAGQGVYGYTF
. TRBJ2-3 TRBV19 . TGTGCCAGTAGTATAGACGGGAGCACAGATACGCAGTATTTT CASSIDGSTDTQYF
TRBD1 TRBJ1-2 TRBV12-3/TRBV12-4 few TGTGCCAGCAGCCCGGGGACAGGGATGGGCTACACCTTC CASSPGTGMGYTF
TRBD2 TRBJ2-3 TRBV3-1 few TGTGCCAGCAGCCTTAGCGGGACGATACACTTT CASSLSGTIHF
. TRBJ2-5 TRBV20-1 many TGCAGTGCTAGAGTGCCCCTTAGAGGAGAGACCCAGTACTTC CSARVPLRGETQYF
. TRBJ2-2 TRBV7-6 . TGTGCCAGCAGTCCAACTGGGGCCGGGGAGCTGTTTTTT CASSPTGAGELFF
. TRBJ2-2 TRBV28 few TGTGCCAGCGGAGGGGGCGGACTACCCGGGGAGCTGTTTTTT CASGGGGLPGELFF
TRBD1 TRBJ2-3 TRBV20-1 few TGCAGTGGCTCCGGAGGCAGGGGGCAAGATACGCAGTATTTT CSGSGGRGQDTQYF
. TRBJ1-2 TRBV20-1 few TGCAGTGCTAGTTGGGACCGAGCCTATGGCTACACCTTC CSASWDRAYGYTF
. TRBJ1-6 TRBV12-3/TRBV12-4 few TGTGCCAGCAGTGATACAGGGAACGGTCCCCTCCACTTT CASSDTGNGPLHF
TRBD1 TRBJ1-2 TRBV12-3/TRBV12-4 . TGTGCCAGCAGTTTCAACAGGGGGCTTTATGGCTACACCTTC CASSFNRGLYGYTF
. TRBJ2-3 TRBV21-1 . TGTGCCAGCAGCACGCAAAGAGGACGGCCGGAAGCAGATACGCAGTATTTT CASSTQRGRPEADTQYF
TRBD2 TRBJ2-1 TRBV7-7 few TGTGCCAGCAGCCGGGGACTAGCGGTATCCAATGAGCAGTTCTTC CASSRGLAVSNEQFF